The 29 T cell receptor beta chains listed next were all sequenced from one sample in a study of OX40 agonist ivuxolimab in advanced cancers. The protocol was immunoSEQ multiplex PCR, while the TCRdb copy is restricted to in-frame clones and leaves out a portion. The table has about 77,000 clones, more than 65% seen once; the top ten hold 4.6%. The sequences come from CD4+ or CD8+ T cells sorted from blood, collected in a trial of the OX40 agonist ivuxolimab. The receptors come from an adult with an advanced solid tumor such as melanoma, head and neck, liver or kidney cancer.

The chain recombines TRBV9 with TRBJ2-1; 8 bases line up with TRBD1. CDR1 is SGDLS, CDR2 YYNGEE, per germline. The CDR3 is 14 amino acids. J was trimmed by 7 bases and V by 3 bases; bases with no gene match: 6. The CDR3 sequence: CASSAGQGRNEQFF. Written as DNA, the CDR3 is TGTGCCAGCAGCGCCGGACAGGGCCGGAATGAGCAGTTCTTC.

By share of the sample, this clone is medium-sized (0.01 to 0.1%). The chain employs TRBV6-5 and TRBJ1-3; 7 bases are shared with TRBD1. The CDR3 is 14 amino acids. J gave up 4 bases and V 5 bases, and 5 bases lay outside the gene matches. Germline loops: CDR1 MNHEY, CDR2 SVGAGI. The CDR3 nucleotides are TGTGCCAGCAGTCTGACAGGGAAGGGAAACACCATATATTTT. Translation: CASSLTGKGNTIYF.

A few counts support this clone. The chain couples TRBV19 to TRBJ1-1; TRBD1 is a possible D gene (5 bases). V was cut by 3 bases and J by 5 bases, with 19 bases left in between. This CDR3 comprises 16 residues. Looked up from germline, CDR1 is LNHDA and CDR2 is SQIVND (reference sequence). CDR3 sequence reads: CASSMGHEGLGTEAFF. CDR3 DNA: TGTGCCAGTAGTATGGGGCACGAGGGCTTGGGAACTGAAGCTTTCTTT.

The V and J genes are TRBV9 and TRBJ2-3; 9 nucleotides agree with TRBD2. Germline V gives CDR1 SGDLS, CDR2 YYNGEE. V lost 7 bases and J lost 1; bases outside the gene matches: 7. The CDR3 spans 15 residues. Here the CDR3 DNA reads TGTGCCAGCCGGCCTAGCGGGATAGGCACAGATACGCAGTATTTT. Protein sequence: CASRPSGIGTDTQYF.

The rearrangement joins TRBV14 to TRBJ1-1; no firm D call. The germline V and J ends were trimmed by 0 bases and 2 bases, with 10 bases remaining between them. The CDR3 has 15 residues. Per germline, CDR1 SGHDN and CDR2 FVKESK. Written as DNA, the CDR3 is TGTGCCAGCAGCCAAGAAGGTGGCCGCAACACTGAAGCTTTCTTT. Its translation is CASSQEGGRNTEAFF.

This clone came up a few times. The rearrangement uses TRBV9 and TRBJ1-5; D is undetermined. Per the germline V gene, CDR1 is SGDLS and CDR2 is YYNGEE. V gave up 0 bases and J gave up 1 base, with 5 bases separating them. CDR3 length: 14 amino acids. CDR3 DNA: TGTGCCAGCAGCGTAGATATCAGCAATCAGCCCCAGCATTTT. This gives the protein CASSVDISNQPQHF.

The chain carries TRBV18 and TRBJ1-2; D call uncertain. CDR3 length: 17 amino acids. Trimming stripped 3 bases from V and 4 bases from J, with 21 bases between. Germline values: CDR1 KGHSH, CDR2 LQKENI. The CDR3 bases are TGTGCCAGCTCACCGGACGTAGCCGGCCTGGGATTCTATGGCTACACCTTC. Its translation is CASSPDVAGLGFYGYTF.

The gene calls are TRBV27 and TRBJ2-3, with D possibly matching TRBD1 (6 bases). V dropped 3 bases and J dropped 6 bases, with 10 bases sitting between them. Per the germline V gene, CDR1 is MNHEY and CDR2 is SMNVEV (reference sequence). The CDR3 sequence is 13 residues long. The CDR3 coding sequence is TGTGCCAGCAGTTTTCAGGGGAAGGATACGCAGTATTTT. This codes for CASSFQGKDTQYF.

The V call is TRBV18, the J call TRBJ1-6; TRBD1 might be the D (5 bases). V was cut by 6 bases and J by 8 bases, with 14 bases left in between. The CDR3 contains 14 residues. CDR1 is KGHSH, CDR2 LQKENI, per germline. The CDR3 DNA reads TGTGCCAGCTCGTTAGCAGGGTACGATTCACCCCTCCACTTT. It encodes CASSLAGYDSPLHF.

The genes are TRBV27 and TRBJ1-5; D gene ambiguous. Germline V gives CDR1 MNHEY, CDR2 SMNVEV (reference sequence). This CDR3 is 14 amino acids long. Deletions cut 5 bases from V and 0 bases from J, with 8 bases between. In nucleotides, the CDR3 is TGTGCCAGCAGTCCCCAGAATAGCAATCAGCCCCAGCATTTT. Its protein product is CASSPQNSNQPQHF.

This clone was found a few times. The chain is built from TRBV10-3 and TRBJ2-7; D gene uncertain. The germline CDR1 and CDR2 sequences are ENHRY and SYGVKD. The CDR3 runs 15 residues. Trimming cost V 0 bases and J 3 bases, with 12 bases left between them. CDR3 region: CAISESSLRFYEQYF. The CDR3 DNA follows: TGTGCCATCAGTGAGTCGAGTTTAAGGTTCTACGAGCAGTACTTC.

The chain combines TRBV12-5 with TRBJ1-5; a weak D match, TRBD1 (5 bases). Trimming took 2 bases from V and 5 from J, leaving 7 bases between them. Germline V lookup: CDR1 LGHNT, CDR2 FRNRAP. The CDR3 loop spans 13 amino acids. CDR3 coding DNA: TGTGCTAGTGGTTTGAGCAGGGATCAGCCCCAGCATTTT. Translating it yields CASGLSRDQPQHF.

The chain uses TRBV11-3 and TRBJ2-2; possible D gene TRBD2, 6 bases. The V gene lost 7 bases and the J gene lost 0 bases, with 12 bases spanning the gap. CDR1 and CDR2 from the germline V gene are SGHNT and YENEEA. The CDR3 extends over 15 amino acids. DNA for the CDR3: TGTGCCAGCACCGCGGGGTTCGCGAACACCGGGGAGCTGTTTTTT. Translating gives CASTAGFANTGELFF.

V is TRBV6-1 and J is TRBJ1-1; D gene ambiguous. V shed 6 bases and J shed 0 bases, with 5 bases lying between them. CDR1 is MNHNS, CDR2 SASEGT, per germline. The CDR3 sequence is 12 residues long. CDR3 region: CASRLMNTEAFF. The CDR3 coding sequence is TGTGCCAGCAGGCTAATGAACACTGAAGCTTTCTTT.

V and J are TRBV19 and TRBJ1-6, with 8 bases aligning to TRBD1. The CDR3 totals 15 residues. Trimming at V came to 4 bases and at J to 6 bases, leaving 5 bases not matched to a gene. The V gene's germline CDR1 is LNHDA and CDR2 SQIVND (reference sequence). The CDR3 region has the DNA TGTGCCAGTAGTACAGGACAGGGTGCTAATTCACCCCTCCACTTT. It yields the protein CASSTGQGANSPLHF.

V gene TRBV5-1 combines with J gene TRBJ2-7, with 9 bases lining up with TRBD1. Looked up from germline, CDR1 is SGHRS and CDR2 is YFSETQ. The CDR3 is 12 amino acids. Trimming at V came to 3 bases and at J to 8 bases, leaving 3 bases not matched to a gene. In DNA, the CDR3 is TGCGCCAGCAGCTGGGGACAGGGCCAGCAGTACTTC. Translated: CASSWGQGQQYF.

The rearrangement joins TRBV5-6 to TRBJ1-4; D perhaps matches TRBD1 (6 bases). Germline V gene sequence: CDR1 SGHDT, CDR2 YYEEEE. V was clipped by 4 bases and J by 7 bases, with 17 bases between them. The CDR3 has 15 amino acids. CDR3: CASSLTGTGGEKLFF. The CDR3 region has the DNA TGTGCCAGCAGCCTAACAGGGACGGGAGGTGAAAAACTGTTTTTT.

The chain couples TRBV5-4 to TRBJ1-2; the D gene is possibly TRBD1 (5 bases). This CDR3 comprises 14 residues. CDR1 SGHNT and CDR2 YYREEE come from the germline V gene (reference sequence). V was cut by 1 base and J by 4 bases, with 11 bases left in between. The CDR3 loop is CASSLTGVSYGYTF. The CDR3 nucleotides read TGTGCCAGCAGCTTGACAGGTGTCAGCTATGGCTACACCTTC.

This clone was counted between two and nine times. V and J are TRBV5-3 and TRBJ1-2; D is unresolved. TRBV5-3 is designated an ORF whose function remains uncertain. V was pared by 4 bases and J by 5 bases, with 9 bases between. CDR3 length equals 12 residues. The CDR3 reads CARSLPGYGYTF. CDR3 nucleotide sequence: TGTGCCAGAAGCCTGCCGGGATATGGCTACACCTTC.

The chain is built from TRBV5-1 and TRBJ2-6; 8 bases map to TRBD1. V lost 1 base, J lost 4 bases, and 7 bases stayed unmatched. The CDR3 covers 17 residues. CDR1 is SGHRS, CDR2 YFSETQ, per germline. The CDR3 nucleotides read TGCGCCAGCAGCTTGATAGGACAGGGATACGGGGCCAACGTCCTGACTTTC. Its protein product is CASSLIGQGYGANVLTF.

In DNA form, the CDR3 reads TGTGCCAGCAGCTCTCAAAGCGGGAGGGTCGATCAAGAGACCCAGTACTTC. Its protein product is CASSSQSGRVDQETQYF. The chain employs TRBV7-2 and TRBJ2-5, with 10 bases lining up with TRBD2. Germline CDR1 and CDR2: SGHTA and FQGNSA. The CDR3 has 17 amino acids. Trimming cost V 4 bases and J 2 bases; bases outside gene matches: 10.

The chain has TRBV6-6 and TRBJ2-7; D might be TRBD1 (7 bases). Trimming removed 6 bases at V and 5 bases at J, with 17 bases between. Germline V gene lookup returns CDR1 MNHNY and CDR2 SVGAGI (reference sequence). This CDR3 has 14 amino acids. CDR3 coding DNA: TGTGCCAGCAGAGGAGGGGGCGCTTGGAACGAGCAGTACTTC. This gives the protein CASRGGGAWNEQYF.

The V gene is TRBV2, the J gene TRBJ2-2, with 11 bases identical to TRBD2. CDR1 is SNHLY, CDR2 FYNNEI, per germline. The ends lost 3 bases at V and 0 bases at J; junction bases unmatched: 3. This CDR3 is 17 amino acids long. Here the CDR3 reads CASSEISGGANTGELFF. CDR3 bases: TGTGCCAGCAGTGAGATTAGCGGGGGGGCGAACACCGGGGAGCTGTTTTTT.

This rearrangement joins TRBV11-3 to TRBJ1-1; D is possibly TRBD1 (5 bases). The V end was cut by 7 bases, the J end by 1 base, with 13 bases between. CDR3 length: 14 amino acids. Per the germline V gene, CDR1 is SGHNT and CDR2 is YENEEA. The CDR3 DNA reads TGTGCCAGCAAGGGCAGGGCTGGGAACACTGAAGCTTTCTTT. This gives the protein CASKGRAGNTEAFF.

The CDR3 spells CASSPAASANTGELFF. Here the CDR3 DNA reads TGTGCCAGCTCACCGGCAGCCTCAGCGAACACCGGGGAGCTGTTTTTT. The chain employs TRBV18 and TRBJ2-2; D is undetermined. The V and J ends lost 3 bases and 0 bases respectively, with 11 bases between them. Germline V gives CDR1 KGHSH, CDR2 LQKENI. The CDR3 runs to 16 residues.

In this sample, this clone turned up a few times. This chain connects TRBV5-8 to TRBJ2-7; D unclear. The V and J ends lost 6 bases and 0 bases respectively, with 10 bases between them. The CDR3 extends over 13 amino acids. Per the germline V gene, CDR1 is SGHTS and CDR2 is YDEGEE. The CDR3 DNA sequence: TGTGCCAGCAATGCGTTTTCCTCCTACGAGCAGTACTTC. It is translated as CASNAFSSYEQYF. Full variable domain (remainder filled in from reference TRBV5-8 and TRBJ2-7): EAGVTQSPTHLIKTRGQQATLRCSPISGHTSVYWYQQALGLGLQFLLWYDEGEERNRGNFPPRFSGRQFPNYSSELNVNALELEDSALYLCASNAFSSYEQYFGPGTRLTVT.

This clone was seen just once. This chain links TRBV5-1 with TRBJ2-1; the D gene is possibly TRBD2 (7 bases). CDR1 and CDR2 from the germline V gene are SGHRS and YFSETQ. The CDR3 is made up of 14 amino acids. The V end lost 7 bases, the J end lost 4 bases, and 15 bases lay between the germline ends. DNA of the CDR3: TGCGCCAGCCGTTTGGCGGGGGCTTACAATGAGCAGTTCTTC. The encoded protein is CASRLAGAYNEQFF.

J is TRBJ2-3 and V is TRBV19; D remains ambiguous. V lost 0 bases and J lost 0, with 7 bases in between. CDR1 and CDR2 from the germline V gene are LNHDA and SQIVND (reference sequence). The CDR3 totals 15 residues. The CDR3 loop is CASSIDRASTDTQYF. CDR3 DNA: TGTGCCAGTAGTATAGATCGGGCTAGCACAGATACGCAGTATTTT.

This sequence joins TRBV2 and TRBJ2-7; D is possibly TRBD1 (6 bases). This CDR3 comprises 13 residues. CDR1 and CDR2 from the germline V gene are SNHLY and FYNNEI. Trimming took 4 bases from V and 3 from J, leaving 10 bases between them. CDR3 DNA sequence: TGTGCCAGCAGTGTAACAGGGTTCTACGAGCAGTACTTC. It translates to CASSVTGFYEQYF.